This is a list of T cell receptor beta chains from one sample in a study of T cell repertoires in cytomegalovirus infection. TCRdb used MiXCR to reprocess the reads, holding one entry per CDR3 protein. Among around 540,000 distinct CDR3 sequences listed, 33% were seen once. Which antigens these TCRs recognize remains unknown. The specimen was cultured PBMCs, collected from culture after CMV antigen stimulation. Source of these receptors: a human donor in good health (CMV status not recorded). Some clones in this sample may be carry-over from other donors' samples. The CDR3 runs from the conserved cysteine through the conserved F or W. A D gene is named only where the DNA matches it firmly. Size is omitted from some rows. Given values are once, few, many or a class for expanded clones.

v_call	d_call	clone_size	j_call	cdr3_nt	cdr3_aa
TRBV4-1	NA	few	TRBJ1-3	TGCGCCAGCAGCCGTACGGGGGGAAACACCATATATTTT	CASSRTGGNTIYF
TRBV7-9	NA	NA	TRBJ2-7	TGTGCCAGCAGCCCCCCCTTAGGCGAGCAGTACTTC	CASSPPLGEQYF
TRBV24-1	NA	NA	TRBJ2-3	TGTGCCACCAGTGCCCCGAGAACGGGCCTTTATTCATCAGATACGCAGTATTTT	CATSAPRTGLYSSDTQYF
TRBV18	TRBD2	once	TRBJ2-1	TGTGCCAGCTCACAAGGACTAGCGGGCTATGACTCCTACAATGAGCAGTTCTTC	CASSQGLAGYDSYNEQFF
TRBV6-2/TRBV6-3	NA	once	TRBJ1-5	TGTGCCAGCAGGGTGGGTTTAGGCGATCAGCCCCAGCATTTT	CASRVGLGDQPQHF
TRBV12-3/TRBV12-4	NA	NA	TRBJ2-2	TGTGCCAGCAGTTTGGGGGTCACCAACACCGGGGAGCTGTTTTTT	CASSLGVTNTGELFF
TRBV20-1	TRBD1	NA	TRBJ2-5	TGCAGTGCCACTGGACAGGAGGAGAAAGAGACCCAGTACTTC	CSATGQEEKETQYF
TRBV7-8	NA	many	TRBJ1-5	TGTGCCAGCGGGGGGCGCAATCAGCCCCAGCATTTT	CASGGRNQPQHF
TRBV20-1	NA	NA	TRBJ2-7	TGCAGTGCTAGAGAGGGGACGGGGATTAGCTCCTACGAGCAGTACTTC	CSAREGTGISSYEQYF
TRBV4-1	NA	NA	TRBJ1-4	TGCGCCAGCAGCCTTCGGGGTAATGAAAAACTGTTTTTT	CASSLRGNEKLFF
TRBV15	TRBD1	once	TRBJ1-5	TGTGCCACCAGCAGATTAACAGGGGTATTTAATCAGCCCCAGCATTTT	CATSRLTGVFNQPQHF
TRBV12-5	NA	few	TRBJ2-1	TGTGCTAGTGGGACAGTAAGGGGGAGTGAGCAGTTCTTC	CASGTVRGSEQFF
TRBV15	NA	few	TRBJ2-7	TGTGCCACCAGCAGAGATATGGGGCAGGGCTCCGGGTACGAGCAGTACTTC	CATSRDMGQGSGYEQYF
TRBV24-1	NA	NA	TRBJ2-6	TGTGCCACCAGCGAGGGGGGATCTGGGGCCAACGTCCTGACTTTC	CATSEGGSGANVLTF
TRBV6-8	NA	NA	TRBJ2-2	TGTGCCAGCAGTTACTCGAGATTGGCCGGGGAGCTGTTTTTT	CASSYSRLAGELFF
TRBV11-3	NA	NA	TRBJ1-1	TGTGCCAGCAGCCCCCGTCGGGCGCAGGGTAACACTGAAGCTTTCTTT	CASSPRRAQGNTEAFF
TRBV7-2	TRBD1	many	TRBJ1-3	TGTGCCAGCAGCTTAGACAGGGGGCGAGGAAACACCATATATTTT	CASSLDRGRGNTIYF
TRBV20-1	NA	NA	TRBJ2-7	TGCAGTGCTATAGGGACGGATTTCTCCTACGAGCAGTACTTC	CSAIGTDFSYEQYF
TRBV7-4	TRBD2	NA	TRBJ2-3	TGTGCCAGCAGCGGGGACGATCCTGCGGGAGCCCCAGATACGCAGTATTTT	CASSGDDPAGAPDTQYF
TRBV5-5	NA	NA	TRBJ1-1	TGTGCCAGCAGCTGGGGACTGGGCACTGAAGCTTTCTTT	CASSWGLGTEAFF
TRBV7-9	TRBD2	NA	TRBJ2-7	TGTGCCAGCAGTTTTAGCGGGGCCTCCTACGAGCAGTACTTC	CASSFSGASYEQYF
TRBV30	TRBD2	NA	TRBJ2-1	TGTGCCTGGAGTGTAGCGGGAGGAGGTTCCTACAATGAGCAGTTCTTC	CAWSVAGGGSYNEQFF
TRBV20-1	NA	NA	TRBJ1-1	TGCAGTGCTAGAGATCTCAGTGCGGCAGCGCCTGAAGCTTTCTTT	CSARDLSAAAPEAFF
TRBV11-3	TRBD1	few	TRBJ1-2	TGTGCCAGCAGCTCGGAAGACAGGGTGGGAGGCTACACCTTC	CASSSEDRVGGYTF
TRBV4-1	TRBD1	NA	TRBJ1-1	TGCGCCAGCAGCCAAGCACCGACAGGGGCTAGGAACACTGAAGCTTTCTTT	CASSQAPTGARNTEAFF
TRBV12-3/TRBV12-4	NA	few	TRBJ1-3	TGTGCCAGCAGTCCCACCCATCGACAGGCGGATTCTGGAAACACCATATATTTT	CASSPTHRQADSGNTIYF
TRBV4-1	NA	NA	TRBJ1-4	TGCGCCAGCAGCCAAGAGGGAAGGGAGAGGGAAAAACTGTTTTTT	CASSQEGREREKLFF